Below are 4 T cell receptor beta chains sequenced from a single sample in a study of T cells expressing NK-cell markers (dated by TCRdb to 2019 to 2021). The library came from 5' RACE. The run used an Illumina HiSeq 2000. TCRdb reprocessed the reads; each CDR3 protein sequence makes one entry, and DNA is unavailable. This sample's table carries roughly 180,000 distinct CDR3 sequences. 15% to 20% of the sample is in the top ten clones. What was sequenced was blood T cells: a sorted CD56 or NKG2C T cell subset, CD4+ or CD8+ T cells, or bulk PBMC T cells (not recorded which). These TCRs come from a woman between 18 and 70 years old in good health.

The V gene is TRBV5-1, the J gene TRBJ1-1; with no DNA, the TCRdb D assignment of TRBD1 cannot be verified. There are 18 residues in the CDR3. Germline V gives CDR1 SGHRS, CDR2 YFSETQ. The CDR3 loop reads CASSLEDRAFSMNTEAFF.

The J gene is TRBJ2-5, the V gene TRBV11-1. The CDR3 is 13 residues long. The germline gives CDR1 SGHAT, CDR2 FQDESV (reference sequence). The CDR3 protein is CASSLRLGETQYF.

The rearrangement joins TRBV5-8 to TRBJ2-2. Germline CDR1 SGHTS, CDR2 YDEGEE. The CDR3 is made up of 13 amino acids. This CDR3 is CASSFLVTGELFF.

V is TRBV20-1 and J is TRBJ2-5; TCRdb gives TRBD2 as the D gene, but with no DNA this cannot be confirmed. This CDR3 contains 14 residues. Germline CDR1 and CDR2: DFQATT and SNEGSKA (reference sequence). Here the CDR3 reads CSAPPSGGRETQYF.